What follows is one T cell receptor beta chain and its context. The antigen remains undetermined. Using unique molecular identifiers, the investigators prepared the TCRbeta library. TCRdb used MiXCR to reprocess the PCR reads, holding one entry per CDR3 protein. The sample contains roughly 570,000 distinct CDR3 sequences, over 25% of which appear only once. The source of the sample is a study of T-cell reconstitution after alpha-beta-depleted transplantation in children. Points from the study as a whole: The main origin of T-cell counts and diversity one year after transplant was newly produced T cells.

The V gene's germline CDR1 is SGHRS and CDR2 YFSETQ. There are 13 residues in the CDR3. The ends were cut back, 3 bases at V and 0 bases at J, with 6 bases in the middle. The TCR sequence derives from a boy under two years old with Wiskott-Aldrich syndrome, due to receive a stem cell transplant. The genes are TRBV5-1 and TRBJ1-1; D is ambiguous. Specimen: PBMCs, collected before TCRalphabeta/CD19-depleted stem cell transplant. The CDR3 is CASSSYMNTEAFF. The CDR3 nucleotides are TGCGCCAGCAGCTCCTACATGAACACTGAAGCTTTCTTT.